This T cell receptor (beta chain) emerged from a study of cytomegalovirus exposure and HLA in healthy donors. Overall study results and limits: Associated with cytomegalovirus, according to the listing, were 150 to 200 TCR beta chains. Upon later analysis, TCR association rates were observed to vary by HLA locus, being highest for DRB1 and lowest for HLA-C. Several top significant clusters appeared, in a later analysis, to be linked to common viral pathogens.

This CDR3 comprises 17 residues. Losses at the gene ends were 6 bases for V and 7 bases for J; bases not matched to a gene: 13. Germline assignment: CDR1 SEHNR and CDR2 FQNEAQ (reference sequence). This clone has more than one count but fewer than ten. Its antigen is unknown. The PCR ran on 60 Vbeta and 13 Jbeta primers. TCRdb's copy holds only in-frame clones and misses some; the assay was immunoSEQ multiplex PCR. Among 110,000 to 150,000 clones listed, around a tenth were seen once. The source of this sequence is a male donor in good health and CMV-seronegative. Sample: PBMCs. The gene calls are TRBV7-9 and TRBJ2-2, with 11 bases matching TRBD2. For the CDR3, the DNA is TGTGCCAGCAGTTCACCTCGACTAGCGGGGTATCTCGGGGAGCTGTTTTTT. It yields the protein CASSSPRLAGYLGELFF.